The rows below give T cell receptor beta chains drawn from one sample of a study of neoadjuvant anti-PD-1 for oral cavity cancer. Measured with immunoSEQ multiplex PCR; TCRdb has only the in-frame clones, and not every one. This sample has approximately 83,000 clones, with roughly four fifths found just once. The sample in question was PBMCs, obtained before nivolumab (anti-PD-1) treatment. These receptors all come from a person aged 40 to 85 with oral cavity squamous cell carcinoma. Each CDR3 is given with its conserved first and last residue. A D gene is named only where the DNA matches it firmly. A clone size is listed for some rows: how often the clone was seen (once, few, many), or a class if it is expanded.

v_call	j_call	d_call	clone_size	cdr3_nt	cdr3_aa
TRBV6-1	TRBJ1-1	.	once	TGTGCCAGCAGTGGGGGAGGGGGTTCTGAAGCTTTCTTT	CASSGGGGSEAFF
TRBV5-1	TRBJ1-2	.	.	TGCGCCAGCAGCCCGGAGGGCAACTATGGCTACACCTTC	CASSPEGNYGYTF
TRBV19	TRBJ1-1	.	.	TGTGCCAGTAGTATAGATTTGGGGTCAGGCGCCTTGAACACTGAAGCTTTCTTT	CASSIDLGSGALNTEAFF
TRBV10-2	TRBJ2-7	.	.	TGCGCCAGTCGGTTGGGCCGAGCCTACGAGCAGTACTTC	CASRLGRAYEQYF
TRBV7-6	TRBJ1-5	TRBD1	.	TGTGCCAGCAGCTTAGAGGGACAGGGCGTATATCAGCCCCAGCATTTT	CASSLEGQGVYQPQHF
TRBV2	TRBJ1-5	.	once	TGTGCCAGCAGCGAGATGGGGGGGGTATATCAGCCCCAGCATTTT	CASSEMGGVYQPQHF
TRBV5-1	TRBJ1-1	TRBD1	.	TGCGCCAGCAGCCCGACAGGGGGTAACACTGAAGCTTTCTTT	CASSPTGGNTEAFF
TRBV2	TRBJ1-2	.	.	TGTGCCAGCAGTGAAGGTGGGGGGATAAATGGCTACACCTTC	CASSEGGGINGYTF
TRBV5-1	TRBJ2-2	TRBD2	.	TGCGCCAGCAGCCCTGGGACTAGCGGGAGTCCCTTAACCACCGGGGAGCTGTTTTTT	CASSPGTSGSPLTTGELFF
TRBV27	TRBJ1-2	.	.	TGTGCCAGCAGTCCCCAAGGGTTCGTCTATGGCTACACCTTC	CASSPQGFVYGYTF
TRBV30	TRBJ2-7	TRBD2	.	TGTGCCTGGAGGCTAGCGGGAGGTCGGAACGAGCAGTACTTC	CAWRLAGGRNEQYF
TRBV6-1	TRBJ2-1	.	.	TGTGCCAGCTTACGCCGGGATTTTGAGCAGTTCTTC	CASLRRDFEQFF
TRBV18	TRBJ1-5	.	.	TGTGCCAGCTCATCACAGGGTAGCAATCAGCCCCAGCATTTT	CASSSQGSNQPQHF
TRBV6-5	TRBJ2-1	.	few	TGTGCCAGCAGTTACGACTCCTACAATGAGCAGTTCTTC	CASSYDSYNEQFF
TRBV6-5	TRBJ1-2	TRBD1	.	TGTGCCAGCAGTCCGGGGACAGGGGGAGGCGGCTACACCTTC	CASSPGTGGGGYTF
TRBV11-2	TRBJ2-5	.	once	TGTGCCAGCAGCTCCCTATCTAAAGAGACCCAGTACTTC	CASSSLSKETQYF
TRBV15	TRBJ2-3	.	.	TGTGCCACCAGCGCGACAAAGACTAGCACAGATACGCAGTATTTT	CATSATKTSTDTQYF
TRBV9	TRBJ2-4	TRBD2	.	TGTGCCAGCAGCGCTCGCGGGAGTTCCAAAAACATTCAGTACTTC	CASSARGSSKNIQYF
TRBV6-1	TRBJ1-1	.	.	TGTGCCAGCAGTGTGGGGAATTTGAACACTGAAGCTTTCTTT	CASSVGNLNTEAFF
TRBV28	TRBJ1-4	TRBD1	.	TGTGCCAGCAGTTTATATACAGGGGGCGATGAAAAACTGTTTTTT	CASSLYTGGDEKLFF
TRBV5-4	TRBJ2-4	.	once	TGTGCCAGCAGCTTGAGTAGCGGCGAAAACATTCAGTACTTC	CASSLSSGENIQYF
TRBV7-9	TRBJ2-7	TRBD2	.	TGTGCCAGCAGCCACCCACTAGCGGGATACTACGAGCAGTACTTC	CASSHPLAGYYEQYF
TRBV5-1	TRBJ1-2	.	.	TGCGCCAGCAGCTTGGAAACTACGGGGGCGCTTGGCTACACCTTC	CASSLETTGALGYTF
TRBV10-3	TRBJ2-7	.	.	TGTGCCACCGGACGGGACCACTACGAGCAGTACTTC	CATGRDHYEQYF
TRBV11-2	TRBJ2-7	TRBD1	.	TGTGCCAGCAGCTCCCGGGACAGGGGCGAGCAGTACTTC	CASSSRDRGEQYF
TRBV28	TRBJ2-7	TRBD2	.	TGTGCCAGCACTGGACTAGCGGCAACCTACGAGCAGTACTTC	CASTGLAATYEQYF
TRBV28	TRBJ2-5	.	.	TGTGCCAGCAGGTCCCCCGGGGGCTTCCAAGAGACCCAGTACTTC	CASRSPGGFQETQYF
TRBV29-1	TRBJ1-3	TRBD1	once	TGCAGCGTTGAAGAAGGGGGCGGAAACACCATATATTTT	CSVEEGGGNTIYF
TRBV7-8	TRBJ2-1	.	.	TGTGCCAGCAGCTTGCGCGACATCACTGGGAACAATGAGCAGTTCTTC	CASSLRDITGNNEQFF
TRBV2	TRBJ1-5	TRBD1	.	TGTGCCAGCAGGGCCGGACAGGGCGGTCAGCCCCAGCATTTT	CASRAGQGGQPQHF
TRBV28	TRBJ2-7	TRBD1	.	TGTGCCAGCAGCCAAACAGGGGGCCCAAACGAGCAGTACTTC	CASSQTGGPNEQYF
TRBV28	TRBJ1-1	TRBD1	few	TGTGCCAGCACTCCTCTTGGGACAGGGGAAGGCACTGAAGCTTTCTTT	CASTPLGTGEGTEAFF
TRBV11-1	TRBJ2-5	.	.	TGTGCCAGCAGCTTTAATTTGACGGTAGAGACCCAGTACTTC	CASSFNLTVETQYF
TRBV10-2	TRBJ1-2	TRBD1	.	TGCGCCAGCTCGGGACAGCGACTCTCATATGGCTACACCTTC	CASSGQRLSYGYTF
TRBV27	TRBJ2-5	TRBD2	.	TGTGCCAGCAGTCCTTCTCGGACTAGCGGGATCGAGACCCAGTACTTC	CASSPSRTSGIETQYF
TRBV5-8	TRBJ1-4	.	.	TGTGCCAGCAGCTTTTCAGGGGCCAATAATAATGAAAAACTGTTTTTT	CASSFSGANNNEKLFF
TRBV5-4	TRBJ2-1	TRBD1	.	TGTGCCAGCAGCTCGGACAGGTTGCAGGTTGAGCAGTTCTTC	CASSSDRLQVEQFF
TRBV2	TRBJ1-1	.	.	TGTGCCGAGGGCGGCCAGGGACCTGAAGCTTTCTTT	CAEGGQGPEAFF
TRBV5-1	TRBJ1-1	.	once	TGCGCCAGTAGATATCAGGGGATGAACACTGAAGCTTTCTTT	CASRYQGMNTEAFF
TRBV30	TRBJ2-7	.	.	TGTGCCTGGAGGGGGCAAAGGCTTTACGAGCAGTACTTC	CAWRGQRLYEQYF
TRBV19	TRBJ2-1	TRBD2	.	TGTGCCAGTAGTCGTAAGACTAGCGCCATTCTCGATGAGCAGTTCTTC	CASSRKTSAILDEQFF
TRBV6-5	TRBJ2-5	TRBD2	.	TGTGCCAGCAGACCCACGGGGGGCCAAGAGACCCAGTACTTC	CASRPTGGQETQYF
TRBV6-5	TRBJ2-3	.	once	TGTGTCAGCAGGCGGACAGTGGAAACAGATACGCAGTATTTT	CVSRRTVETDTQYF